These T cell receptor beta chains were read from a single sample in a study of T cell repertoires in cytomegalovirus infection. TCRdb re-called the reads with MiXCR, one entry per CDR3 protein. The sample has roughly 76,000 distinct CDR3 sequences; roughly 3.7% are singletons. The specimen sequenced was PBMCs. These receptors all stem from a human donor in good health (CMV status not recorded). Some clones in this sample may be carry-over from other donors' samples. CDR3s include the opening cysteine and the closing phenylalanine or tryptophan. Fields, in order: D gene, clone size, J gene, V gene, CDR3 protein, CDR3 DNA. D genes are given only for firm matches. Only part of the rows carry a size: once, few, many, or a class if the clone is expanded.

D gene: TRBD1; clone size: many; J gene: TRBJ2-1; V gene: TRBV28; CDR3 protein: CASSTAGGLSYNEQFF; CDR3 DNA: TGTGCCAGCAGTACCGCAGGGGGTCTCTCCTACAATGAGCAGTTCTTC
D gene: .; clone size: many; J gene: TRBJ2-7; V gene: TRBV28; CDR3 protein: CASRGRGKATYEQYF; CDR3 DNA: TGTGCCAGCAGGGGCCGGGGGAAAGCCACTTACGAGCAGTACTTC
D gene: .; clone size: many; J gene: TRBJ1-5; V gene: TRBV12-3/TRBV12-4; CDR3 protein: CASSPDSFYSNQPQHF; CDR3 DNA: TGTGCCAGCAGCCCCGACAGCTTTTATAGCAATCAGCCCCAGCATTTT
D gene: TRBD2; clone size: many; J gene: TRBJ2-3; V gene: TRBV5-1; CDR3 protein: CASSFPDHTLLAGGSDTQYF; CDR3 DNA: TGCGCCAGCAGCTTCCCCGACCACACCCTACTAGCGGGGGGGTCAGATACGCAGTATTTT
D gene: TRBD1; clone size: many; J gene: TRBJ2-7; V gene: TRBV6-2/TRBV6-3; CDR3 protein: CASSYPGTGGDEQYF; CDR3 DNA: TGTGCCAGCAGTTACCCCGGGACAGGGGGCGACGAGCAGTACTTC
D gene: .; clone size: many; J gene: TRBJ2-5; V gene: TRBV20-1; CDR3 protein: CSASSGGGETQYF; CDR3 DNA: TGCAGTGCTAGTTCTGGGGGCGGAGAGACCCAGTACTTC
D gene: TRBD1; clone size: few; J gene: TRBJ1-6; V gene: TRBV12-3/TRBV12-4; CDR3 protein: CASRRTGGPYSPLHF; CDR3 DNA: TGTGCCAGCAGACGGACAGGGGGGCCTTATTCACCCCTCCACTTT
D gene: TRBD1; clone size: many; J gene: TRBJ2-5; V gene: TRBV5-1; CDR3 protein: CASSQPGQQETQYF; CDR3 DNA: TGCGCCAGCAGCCAGCCGGGACAGCAAGAGACCCAGTACTTC
D gene: .; clone size: few; J gene: TRBJ1-4; V gene: TRBV28; CDR3 protein: CASNRPGGNEKLFF; CDR3 DNA: TGTGCCAGCAATAGGCCCGGCGGTAATGAAAAACTGTTTTTT
D gene: TRBD1; clone size: many; J gene: TRBJ2-7; V gene: TRBV4-2; CDR3 protein: CASSQPGQGYEQYF; CDR3 DNA: TGTGCCAGCAGCCAACCGGGACAGGGCTACGAGCAGTACTTC
D gene: TRBD1; clone size: many; J gene: TRBJ1-4; V gene: TRBV7-3; CDR3 protein: CASSLRGQLGEKLFF; CDR3 DNA: TGTGCCAGCAGCCTAAGGGGGCAGCTAGGTGAAAAACTGTTTTTT
D gene: TRBD1; clone size: many; J gene: TRBJ1-5; V gene: TRBV7-2; CDR3 protein: CASSRTLDRDNQPQHF; CDR3 DNA: TGTGCCAGCAGCCGCACCCTCGACAGGGACAATCAGCCCCAGCATTTT
D gene: .; clone size: many; J gene: TRBJ2-3; V gene: TRBV28; CDR3 protein: CASTILSGMDTQYF; CDR3 DNA: TGTGCCAGCACCATCTTATCGGGGATGGATACGCAGTATTTT
D gene: .; clone size: many; J gene: TRBJ1-5; V gene: TRBV19; CDR3 protein: CASTPRDASNQPQHF; CDR3 DNA: TGTGCCAGTACCCCCCGGGACGCTAGCAATCAGCCCCAGCATTTT
D gene: .; clone size: many; J gene: TRBJ1-6; V gene: TRBV6-2/TRBV6-3; CDR3 protein: CASHDTDRPRSPLHF; CDR3 DNA: TGTGCCAGCCATGATACAGACAGGCCTCGTTCACCCCTCCACTTT
D gene: TRBD1; clone size: many; J gene: TRBJ1-6; V gene: TRBV12-3/TRBV12-4; CDR3 protein: CASSGTAYNSPLHF; CDR3 DNA: TGTGCCAGCAGTGGGACAGCATACAATTCACCCCTCCACTTT
D gene: TRBD1; clone size: many; J gene: TRBJ1-2; V gene: TRBV15; CDR3 protein: CATSRRDRGDGYTF; CDR3 DNA: TGTGCCACCAGCAGAAGGGACAGGGGGGATGGCTACACCTTC
D gene: .; clone size: .; J gene: TRBJ2-7; V gene: TRBV28; CDR3 protein: CASRLRVTYEQYF; CDR3 DNA: TGTGCCAGCAGGCTCAGGGTAACCTACGAGCAGTACTTC
D gene: .; clone size: many; J gene: TRBJ2-7; V gene: TRBV29-1; CDR3 protein: CSVEQETYEQYF; CDR3 DNA: TGCAGCGTTGAACAGGAAACCTACGAGCAGTACTTC
D gene: .; clone size: many; J gene: TRBJ1-2; V gene: TRBV20-1; CDR3 protein: CSAIEVGYTF; CDR3 DNA: TGCAGTGCAATAGAGGTTGGCTACACCTTC
D gene: .; clone size: many; J gene: TRBJ2-5; V gene: TRBV6-5; CDR3 protein: CASSYSGRRKETQYF; CDR3 DNA: TGTGCCAGCAGTTACTCGGGTAGAAGGAAAGAGACCCAGTACTTC
D gene: .; clone size: many; J gene: TRBJ2-5; V gene: TRBV12-3/TRBV12-4; CDR3 protein: CASSQDYRETQYF; CDR3 DNA: TGTGCCAGCAGCCAGGACTATCGAGAGACCCAGTACTTC
D gene: .; clone size: many; J gene: TRBJ2-7; V gene: TRBV15; CDR3 protein: CATSPGSSYEQYF; CDR3 DNA: TGTGCCACCAGCCCGGGGAGCTCCTACGAGCAGTACTTC
D gene: .; clone size: many; J gene: TRBJ2-7; V gene: TRBV27; CDR3 protein: CASSSTGPYEQYF; CDR3 DNA: TGTGCCAGCAGTTCGACAGGTCCCTACGAGCAGTACTTC
D gene: .; clone size: many; J gene: TRBJ1-6; V gene: TRBV10-3; CDR3 protein: CAISVFGSPDPPLHF; CDR3 DNA: TGTGCCATCAGCGTCTTCGGGTCCCCAGATCCACCCCTCCACTTT
D gene: .; clone size: many; J gene: TRBJ1-6; V gene: TRBV6-1; CDR3 protein: CASSDVGAAYNSPLHF; CDR3 DNA: TGTGCCAGCAGTGATGTTGGGGCAGCATATAATTCACCCCTCCACTTT
D gene: .; clone size: many; J gene: TRBJ1-1; V gene: TRBV20-1; CDR3 protein: CSARDFIGFTEAFF; CDR3 DNA: TGCAGTGCTAGAGACTTCATAGGATTCACTGAAGCTTTCTTT
D gene: .; clone size: many; J gene: TRBJ2-3; V gene: TRBV7-2; CDR3 protein: CASSLFEKGTDTQYF; CDR3 DNA: TGTGCCAGCAGCTTATTCGAGAAGGGGACAGATACGCAGTATTTT
D gene: TRBD1; clone size: many; J gene: TRBJ1-1; V gene: TRBV7-2; CDR3 protein: CASGLGGVEAFF; CDR3 DNA: TGTGCCAGCGGCCTAGGGGGCGTTGAAGCTTTCTTT
D gene: .; clone size: many; J gene: TRBJ1-2; V gene: TRBV6-4; CDR3 protein: CASSDWALGYGYTF; CDR3 DNA: TGTGCCAGCAGTGACTGGGCCTTAGGCTATGGCTACACCTTC
D gene: .; clone size: many; J gene: TRBJ1-4; V gene: TRBV7-6; CDR3 protein: CASSPTTPREKLFF; CDR3 DNA: TGTGCCAGCAGCCCCACGACCCCTAGGGAAAAACTGTTTTTT
D gene: .; clone size: many; J gene: TRBJ1-1; V gene: TRBV19; CDR3 protein: CASLRGSSPRAEAFF; CDR3 DNA: TGTGCCAGTCTAAGGGGGTCAAGCCCTCGGGCTGAAGCTTTCTTT
D gene: .; clone size: many; J gene: TRBJ1-5; V gene: TRBV12-5; CDR3 protein: CASNPHQPQHF; CDR3 DNA: TGTGCTAGTAATCCGCATCAGCCCCAGCATTTT
D gene: .; clone size: many; J gene: TRBJ1-1; V gene: TRBV12-3/TRBV12-4; CDR3 protein: CASSLKANTEAFF; CDR3 DNA: TGTGCCAGCAGTTTAAAGGCGAACACTGAAGCTTTCTTT
D gene: .; clone size: many; J gene: TRBJ1-1; V gene: TRBV7-2; CDR3 protein: CASSFYGTAEAFF; CDR3 DNA: TGTGCCAGCAGCTTCTACGGGACGGCTGAAGCTTTCTTT
D gene: .; clone size: many; J gene: TRBJ1-1; V gene: TRBV12-3/TRBV12-4; CDR3 protein: CASSRVPGGNTEAFF; CDR3 DNA: TGTGCCAGCAGCCGAGTCCCGGGGGGTAACACTGAAGCTTTCTTT
D gene: .; clone size: many; J gene: TRBJ2-3; V gene: TRBV6-1; CDR3 protein: CASSVGDRWGADTQYF; CDR3 DNA: TGTGCCAGCAGTGTGGGAGACAGGTGGGGTGCAGATACGCAGTATTTT
D gene: .; clone size: many; J gene: TRBJ1-4; V gene: TRBV7-6; CDR3 protein: CASSLGVHNEKLFF; CDR3 DNA: TGTGCCAGCAGCTTAGGAGTGCATAATGAAAAACTGTTTTTT
D gene: .; clone size: many; J gene: TRBJ1-2; V gene: TRBV5-4; CDR3 protein: CASSLRGGSHYGYTF; CDR3 DNA: TGTGCCAGCAGCTTGCGGGGGGGCAGTCACTATGGCTACACCTTC
D gene: .; clone size: many; J gene: TRBJ1-1; V gene: TRBV7-3; CDR3 protein: CASSLQGLKRTEAFF; CDR3 DNA: TGTGCCAGCAGCTTACAGGGCCTAAAAAGAACTGAAGCTTTCTTT